Below, one TCR beta chain is given with its context. The antigen remains undetermined. This sample stems from a study of T cell responses to AZD1222 COVID-19 vaccine. Study-level results: The sample set comprised mostly white British donors with more females, and clonal diversity was possibly underestimated.

Some second doses came at about 4 weeks and others at about 12 weeks; these were pooled. The germline CDR1 and CDR2 sequences are LGHDT and YNNKEL (reference sequence). The CDR3 has 14 amino acids. With 4 bases clipped from V and 1 base from J, the junction kept 1 base outside the gene matches. The method was immunoSEQ multiplex PCR; TCRdb's version includes in-frame clones alone and lacks a portion of them. The table lists some 93,000 clones, 88% of them singletons, with 9.5% to 13% in the top ten. This TCR was recovered from an adult who received the AZD1222 COVID-19 vaccine. The chain combines TRBV3-1 (or the pseudogene TRBV3-2) with TRBJ2-7, with 10 bases that match TRBD2. Sample: peripheral blood, taken 28 days after the second AZD1222 dose. The CDR3 DNA sequence: TGTGCCAGCAGCCTAGCGGGAGGTTCCTACGAGCAGTACTTC. Its translation is CASSLAGGSYEQYF.